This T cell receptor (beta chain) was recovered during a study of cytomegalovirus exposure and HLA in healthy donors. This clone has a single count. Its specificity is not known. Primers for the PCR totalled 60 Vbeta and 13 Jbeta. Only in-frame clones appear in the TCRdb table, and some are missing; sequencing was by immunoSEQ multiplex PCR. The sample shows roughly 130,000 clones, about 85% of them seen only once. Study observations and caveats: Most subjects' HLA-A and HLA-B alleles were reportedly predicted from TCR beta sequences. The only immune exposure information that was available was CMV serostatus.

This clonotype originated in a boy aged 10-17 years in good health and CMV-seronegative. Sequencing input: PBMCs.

The CDR3: CASSQDPGYSGNTIYF. CDR3 DNA sequence: TGCGCCAGCAGCCAAGATCCGGGGTACTCTGGAAACACCATATATTTT. The chain carries TRBV4-1 and TRBJ1-3; D is unresolved. Trimming took off 0 bases at V and 0 bases at J, with 9 bases between the two ends. This CDR3 is 16 amino acids long. Germline lookup yields CDR1 MGHRA and CDR2 YSYEKL.